The rows below give T cell receptor beta chains drawn from one sample of a study of blood T cell repertoires in COVID-19. Clones were read by immunoSEQ multiplex PCR, and TCRdb kept only the in-frame ones, dropping some. The sample consists of roughly 54,000 clones, about 85% of them appearing once. The sequencing input was peripheral blood. Every receptor here comes from a man aged 45-65 years with acute or convalescent COVID-19. Both conserved end residues are part of each CDR3. Fields, in order: CDR3 protein, CDR3 DNA, J gene, clone size, V gene, D gene. A D gene is named only where the DNA matches it firmly. Expanded clones get a size class; other rows say once, few or many, or leave the size out.

cdr3_aa: CASSIHRDRSTEAFF; cdr3_nt: TGTGCCAGTAGTATCCACCGGGACAGAAGCACTGAAGCTTTCTTT; j_call: TRBJ1-1; clone_size: -; v_call: TRBV19; d_call: TRBD1
cdr3_aa: CASSILQQGVIGYGYTF; cdr3_nt: TGTGCCAGTAGTATACTTCAACAGGGGGTAATCGGCTATGGCTACACCTTC; j_call: TRBJ1-2; clone_size: -; v_call: TRBV19; d_call: TRBD1
cdr3_aa: CASSDEASGTDTQYF; cdr3_nt: TGTGCCAGCAGTGACGAGGCTAGCGGCACAGATACGCAGTATTTT; j_call: TRBJ2-3; clone_size: few; v_call: TRBV6-4; d_call: -
cdr3_aa: CASSPMSDWSTDTQYF; cdr3_nt: TGTGCCAGCTCACCAATGTCGGACTGGAGCACAGATACGCAGTATTTT; j_call: TRBJ2-3; clone_size: -; v_call: TRBV18; d_call: -
cdr3_aa: CASSPGSYNEQFF; cdr3_nt: TGTGCCAGCAGCCCGGGTAGTTACAATGAGCAGTTCTTC; j_call: TRBJ2-1; clone_size: -; v_call: TRBV11-3; d_call: -
cdr3_aa: CSARLTRGYTF; cdr3_nt: TGCAGTGCTAGATTAACCCGGGGCTACACCTTC; j_call: TRBJ1-2; clone_size: -; v_call: TRBV20-1; d_call: -
cdr3_aa: CASARGALYEQYF; cdr3_nt: TGTGCCAGCGCACGGGGGGCATTATACGAGCAGTACTTC; j_call: TRBJ2-7; clone_size: few; v_call: TRBV27; d_call: -
cdr3_aa: CASGGTDKENYGYTF; cdr3_nt: TGTGCTAGTGGGGGAACGGACAAAGAGAACTATGGCTACACCTTC; j_call: TRBJ1-2; clone_size: -; v_call: TRBV12-5; d_call: -
cdr3_aa: CASALAGGYEQFF; cdr3_nt: TGTGCCAGCGCCCTAGCGGGAGGCTATGAGCAGTTCTTC; j_call: TRBJ2-1; clone_size: few; v_call: TRBV3-1/TRBV3-2; d_call: TRBD2
cdr3_aa: CAWSGGGGFQPQHF; cdr3_nt: TGTGCCTGGAGCGGCGGGGGGGGGTTTCAGCCCCAGCATTTT; j_call: TRBJ1-5; clone_size: -; v_call: TRBV30; d_call: -
cdr3_aa: CASSQLPTGPEQYF; cdr3_nt: TGTGCCAGCAGTCAACTTCCGACAGGGCCCGAGCAGTACTTC; j_call: TRBJ2-7; clone_size: -; v_call: TRBV6-5; d_call: TRBD1
cdr3_aa: CASSLAGGEKLFF; cdr3_nt: TGTGCCAGCAGCTTGGCCGGGGGTGAAAAACTGTTTTTT; j_call: TRBJ1-4; clone_size: -; v_call: TRBV5-6; d_call: -
cdr3_aa: CASRPSGQETQYF; cdr3_nt: TGTGCCAGCAGGCCTAGCGGTCAAGAGACCCAGTACTTC; j_call: TRBJ2-5; clone_size: -; v_call: TRBV28; d_call: TRBD2
cdr3_aa: CASSLQETQYF; cdr3_nt: TGCGCCAGCAGCCTCCAAGAGACCCAGTACTTC; j_call: TRBJ2-5; clone_size: -; v_call: TRBV10-2; d_call: -
cdr3_aa: CASSLSGTGALRQPQHF; cdr3_nt: TGCGCCAGCAGCCTCTCCGGGACAGGGGCCCTCAGGCAGCCCCAGCATTTT; j_call: TRBJ1-5; clone_size: -; v_call: TRBV10-2; d_call: TRBD1
cdr3_aa: CASRLGLAGFYEQYF; cdr3_nt: TGTGCCAGCAGGCTTGGACTAGCGGGGTTCTACGAGCAGTACTTC; j_call: TRBJ2-7; clone_size: -; v_call: TRBV6-5; d_call: TRBD2
cdr3_aa: CASSRRTGQTEAFF; cdr3_nt: TGTGCCAGCAGCCGCCGGACAGGGCAAACTGAAGCTTTCTTT; j_call: TRBJ1-1; clone_size: -; v_call: TRBV27; d_call: TRBD1
cdr3_aa: CSVRGLRTTDTQYF; cdr3_nt: TGCAGCGTAAGGGGGTTACGGACCACAGATACGCAGTATTTT; j_call: TRBJ2-3; clone_size: few; v_call: TRBV29-1; d_call: -
cdr3_aa: CASSQDTWASEQFF; cdr3_nt: TGTGCCAGCAGTCAGGACACGTGGGCAAGTGAGCAGTTCTTC; j_call: TRBJ2-1; clone_size: -; v_call: TRBV6-5; d_call: -
cdr3_aa: CASSLEQGDSGNTIYF; cdr3_nt: TGCGCCAGCAGCTTGGAACAGGGGGACTCTGGAAACACCATATATTTT; j_call: TRBJ1-3; clone_size: -; v_call: TRBV5-1; d_call: TRBD1
cdr3_aa: CASSRSTGQGSNSPLHF; cdr3_nt: TGTGCCAGTAGTAGATCCACGGGTCAGGGAAGCAATTCACCCCTCCACTTT; j_call: TRBJ1-6; clone_size: -; v_call: TRBV19; d_call: -
cdr3_aa: CASSHTVSSYEQYF; cdr3_nt: TGTGCCAGCAGCCATACGGTGAGCTCCTACGAGCAGTACTTC; j_call: TRBJ2-7; clone_size: -; v_call: TRBV7-8; d_call: -
cdr3_aa: CASRTTGLDYGYTF; cdr3_nt: TGCGCCAGCAGAACTACAGGGCTCGACTATGGCTACACCTTC; j_call: TRBJ1-2; clone_size: few; v_call: TRBV5-1; d_call: -
cdr3_aa: CATSDLNPTGRDTEAFF; cdr3_nt: TGTGCCACCAGTGATTTAAATCCAACAGGCAGGGACACTGAAGCTTTCTTT; j_call: TRBJ1-1; clone_size: -; v_call: TRBV24-1; d_call: -
cdr3_aa: CASSYSLFVESYEQYF; cdr3_nt: TGTGCCAGCAGTTATTCCCTCTTTGTAGAATCCTACGAGCAGTACTTC; j_call: TRBJ2-7; clone_size: -; v_call: TRBV28; d_call: -
cdr3_aa: CATSRDRGIALAFF; cdr3_nt: TGTGCCACCAGCAGAGATCGGGGGATTGCGTTGGCTTTCTTT; j_call: TRBJ1-1; clone_size: -; v_call: TRBV15; d_call: -
cdr3_aa: CASSLGGSGSNQPQHF; cdr3_nt: TGTGCCAGCAGCTTAGGTGGTTCAGGGAGCAATCAGCCCCAGCATTTT; j_call: TRBJ1-5; clone_size: -; v_call: TRBV7-9; d_call: -
cdr3_aa: CASRAPRGTAPAGNTIYF; cdr3_nt: TGTGCCAGCAGAGCGCCCAGGGGGACAGCGCCTGCGGGAAACACCATATATTTT; j_call: TRBJ1-3; clone_size: -; v_call: TRBV11-2; d_call: TRBD1
cdr3_aa: CASSRHSRTSGYEQYF; cdr3_nt: TGTGCCAGCAGTCGACATTCTCGGACTAGCGGATACGAGCAGTACTTC; j_call: TRBJ2-7; clone_size: once; v_call: TRBV28; d_call: TRBD2
cdr3_aa: CAITTGTGLAKNIQYF; cdr3_nt: TGTGCCATCACAACCGGGACAGGGTTAGCCAAAAACATTCAGTACTTC; j_call: TRBJ2-4; clone_size: -; v_call: TRBV2; d_call: TRBD1
cdr3_aa: CASMPGQANYGYTF; cdr3_nt: TGTGCCAGCATGCCGGGACAGGCTAACTATGGCTACACCTTC; j_call: TRBJ1-2; clone_size: -; v_call: TRBV2; d_call: TRBD1
cdr3_aa: CASSQASGSLRGASEQYF; cdr3_nt: TGTGCCAGCAGCCAGGCTAGCGGGTCCCTTAGGGGGGCGTCTGAGCAGTACTTC; j_call: TRBJ2-7; clone_size: -; v_call: TRBV3-1/TRBV3-2; d_call: TRBD2
cdr3_aa: CASSLDFSGGRDEQFF; cdr3_nt: TGCGCCAGCAGCTTGGATTTTAGCGGGGGGCGCGATGAGCAGTTCTTC; j_call: TRBJ2-1; clone_size: -; v_call: TRBV5-1; d_call: TRBD2
cdr3_aa: CASSLGREGEQYF; cdr3_nt: TGTGCCAGCAGTTTAGGCAGGGAAGGCGAGCAGTACTTC; j_call: TRBJ2-7; clone_size: once; v_call: TRBV12-3/TRBV12-4; d_call: -
cdr3_aa: CASSPPSMDRWSGNTIYF; cdr3_nt: TGTGCCAGCTCACCACCATCGATGGACAGGTGGTCTGGAAACACCATATATTTT; j_call: TRBJ1-3; clone_size: few; v_call: TRBV18; d_call: TRBD1
cdr3_aa: CASSFGLGNTF; cdr3_nt: -; j_call: TRBJ1-2; clone_size: -; v_call: TRBV5-6; d_call: -
cdr3_aa: CASSERGPQPQHF; cdr3_nt: TGCGCCAGCAGTGAGAGGGGGCCTCAGCCCCAGCATTTT; j_call: TRBJ1-5; clone_size: -; v_call: TRBV10-1; d_call: TRBD1
cdr3_aa: CASSVDEDGGEPDTQYF; cdr3_nt: TGTGCCAGCAGCGTAGACGAAGATGGAGGAGAACCAGATACGCAGTATTTT; j_call: TRBJ2-3; clone_size: -; v_call: TRBV9; d_call: -
cdr3_aa: CASSDDGIGTGELFF; cdr3_nt: TGTGCCAGCAGTGACGACGGGATTGGCACCGGGGAGCTGTTTTTT; j_call: TRBJ2-2; clone_size: -; v_call: TRBV2; d_call: -
cdr3_aa: CASSFSSAPLHF; cdr3_nt: TGTGCCAGCAGCTTTTCGTCCGCACCCCTCCACTTT; j_call: TRBJ1-6; clone_size: -; v_call: TRBV5-6; d_call: -
cdr3_aa: CASSVAPTHTYEQYF; cdr3_nt: TGTGCCAGCAGCGTAGCTCCTACTCATACCTACGAGCAGTACTTC; j_call: TRBJ2-7; clone_size: few; v_call: TRBV9; d_call: -
cdr3_aa: CASSYLPGLAYEQYF; cdr3_nt: TGTGCCAGCAGTTACCTACCGGGACTAGCTTACGAGCAGTACTTC; j_call: TRBJ2-7; clone_size: -; v_call: TRBV6-5; d_call: TRBD2
cdr3_aa: CASSPGAGLNTEAFF; cdr3_nt: TGTGCCAGCAGCCCCGGAGCGGGTTTGAACACTGAAGCTTTCTTT; j_call: TRBJ1-1; clone_size: -; v_call: TRBV7-9; d_call: -
cdr3_aa: CASSEAGGQPQHF; cdr3_nt: TGTGCCAGCAGTGAAGCCGGGGGGCAGCCCCAGCATTTT; j_call: TRBJ1-5; clone_size: -; v_call: TRBV6-1; d_call: -
cdr3_aa: CAWSWGQGAYEQYF; cdr3_nt: TGTGCCTGGAGTTGGGGACAGGGGGCATACGAGCAGTACTTC; j_call: TRBJ2-7; clone_size: -; v_call: TRBV30; d_call: TRBD1
cdr3_aa: CASSMERRPTDTQYF; cdr3_nt: TGTGCCAGTAGTATGGAACGGAGACCCACAGATACGCAGTATTTT; j_call: TRBJ2-3; clone_size: -; v_call: TRBV19; d_call: -
cdr3_aa: CASSQAPGRNYGYTF; cdr3_nt: TGTGCCAGCAGCCAAGCCCCCGGTAGAAACTATGGCTACACCTTC; j_call: TRBJ1-2; clone_size: -; v_call: TRBV3-1/TRBV3-2; d_call: -
cdr3_aa: CASSPSGTANQPQHF; cdr3_nt: TGTGCCAGCAGCCCATCCGGGACAGCTAATCAGCCCCAGCATTTT; j_call: TRBJ1-5; clone_size: -; v_call: TRBV6-2/TRBV6-3; d_call: TRBD1
cdr3_aa: CASSHERRTEAFF; cdr3_nt: TGTGCCAGCAGCCACGAGAGGCGCACTGAAGCTTTCTTT; j_call: TRBJ1-1; clone_size: -; v_call: TRBV3-1/TRBV3-2; d_call: -
cdr3_aa: CASSLDQYNSPLHF; cdr3_nt: TGCGCCAGCAGCTTGGACCAGTATAATTCACCCCTCCACTTT; j_call: TRBJ1-6; clone_size: -; v_call: TRBV5-1; d_call: -
cdr3_aa: CASSPIGTSGRHSYEQYF; cdr3_nt: TGTGCCAGCAGTCCCATCGGGACTAGCGGGAGGCACTCCTACGAGCAGTACTTC; j_call: TRBJ2-7; clone_size: -; v_call: TRBV28; d_call: TRBD2
cdr3_aa: CASRPSGRDTDTQYF; cdr3_nt: TGTGCCAGTAGACCGAGCGGGAGGGACACAGATACGCAGTATTTT; j_call: TRBJ2-3; clone_size: -; v_call: TRBV19; d_call: TRBD2
cdr3_aa: CASSSDRGDAPLHF; cdr3_nt: TGTGCCAGCAGTTCGGACAGGGGTGATGCACCCCTCCACTTT; j_call: TRBJ1-6; clone_size: -; v_call: TRBV27; d_call: TRBD1
cdr3_aa: CASSLGTGLGDTQYF; cdr3_nt: TGTGCCAGCAGCCTCGGGACAGGGTTGGGCGATACGCAGTATTTT; j_call: TRBJ2-3; clone_size: -; v_call: TRBV13; d_call: TRBD1
cdr3_aa: CASGSTGTDGYEQYF; cdr3_nt: TGTGCCAGCGGATCAACCGGGACAGATGGATACGAGCAGTACTTC; j_call: TRBJ2-7; clone_size: -; v_call: TRBV3-1/TRBV3-2; d_call: TRBD1
cdr3_aa: CASMGDRGTTNYGYTF; cdr3_nt: TGTGCCAGCATGGGTGACAGGGGAACTACCAACTATGGCTACACCTTC; j_call: TRBJ1-2; clone_size: few; v_call: TRBV2; d_call: TRBD1
cdr3_aa: CASSLIYPSTGELFF; cdr3_nt: TGTGCCAGCAGTCTCATCTACCCTAGCACCGGGGAGCTGTTTTTT; j_call: TRBJ2-2; clone_size: -; v_call: TRBV28; d_call: -
cdr3_aa: CVSSGSLTGEQYF; cdr3_nt: TGCGTCAGCAGCGGGAGTTTAACTGGGGAGCAGTACTTC; j_call: TRBJ2-7; clone_size: -; v_call: TRBV10-1; d_call: TRBD2
cdr3_aa: CASSEVWDRVSGNTIYF; cdr3_nt: TGCGCCAGCAGTGAGGTTTGGGACAGGGTGTCCGGAAACACCATATATTTT; j_call: TRBJ1-3; clone_size: -; v_call: TRBV10-2; d_call: TRBD1